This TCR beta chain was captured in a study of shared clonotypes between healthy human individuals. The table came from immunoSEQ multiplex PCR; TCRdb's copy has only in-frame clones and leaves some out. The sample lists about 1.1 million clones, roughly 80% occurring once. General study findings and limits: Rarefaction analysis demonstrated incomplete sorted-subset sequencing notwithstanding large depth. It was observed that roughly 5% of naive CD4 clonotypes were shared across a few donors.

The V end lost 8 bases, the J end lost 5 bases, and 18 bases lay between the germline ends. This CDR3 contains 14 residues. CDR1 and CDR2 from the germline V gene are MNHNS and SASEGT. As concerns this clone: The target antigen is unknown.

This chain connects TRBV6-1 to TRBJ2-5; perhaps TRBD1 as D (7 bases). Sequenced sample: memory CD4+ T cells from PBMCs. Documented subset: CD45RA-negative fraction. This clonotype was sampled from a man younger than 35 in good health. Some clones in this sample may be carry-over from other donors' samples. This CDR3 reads CASRRGLTRETQYF. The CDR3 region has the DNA TGTGCCAGCCGGAGGGGGCTAACCCGGGAGACCCAGTACTTC.